The 28 T cell receptor beta chains listed next were all sequenced from one sample in a study of response to subunit inactivated influenza vaccine. TCRdb passed the RT-PCR reads through MiXCR, listing each CDR3 protein once. In the table there are about 780,000 distinct CDR3 sequences, roughly 18% of which are singletons. Sequenced here: PBMCs from blood, sampled more than 4 days after vaccination. All receptors come from a man aged 50-59 years who received an inactivated influenza vaccine.

This clonotype came up a few times. V is TRBV15 and J is TRBJ1-2; perhaps TRBD1 as D (5 bases). This CDR3 has 16 amino acids. V lost 3 bases, J lost 7 bases, and 21 bases lay in between. Germline V CDR1 and CDR2: LNHNV, YYDKDF (reference sequence). This CDR3 reads CATSRPGQGSYSGYTF. CDR3 coding DNA: TGTGCCACCAGCAGGCCGGGGCAGGGATCTTACTCTGGCTACACCTTC.

The genes are TRBV10-3 and TRBJ2-1, with D perhaps matching TRBD2 (5 bases). Trimming cost V 4 bases and J 5 bases, with 24 bases left between them. The CDR3 has 18 amino acids. Germline V gene data show CDR1 as ENHRY and CDR2 as SYGVKD. The CDR3 DNA reads as TGTGCCATCAGTGCGGGTTTTGGGCGGCCCGAGGGCCACAATGAGCAGTTCTTC. Residues: CAISAGFGRPEGHNEQFF.

This clonotype was counted a few times. This rearrangement joins TRBV28 to TRBJ2-2; the match to TRBD1 covers 10 bases. V lost 4 bases, J lost 3 bases, and 14 bases stayed unmatched. CDR3 length: 19 amino acids. From germline, CDR1 is MDHEN and CDR2 SYDVKM. CDR3 in amino acids: CASSSASRIDRGHTGELFF. The CDR3 DNA reads as TGTGCCAGCAGTTCTGCCTCGAGGATTGACAGGGGGCACACCGGGGAGCTGTTTTTT.

This clonotype was detected only a few times. The chain recombines TRBV10-3 with TRBJ2-7, with 8 nucleotides matching TRBD1. This CDR3 spans 17 amino acids. The germline gives CDR1 ENHRY, CDR2 SYGVKD. With 4 bases clipped from V and 4 bases from J, the junction kept 15 bases outside the gene matches. The CDR3 region has the DNA TGTGCCATCAGTGCCCCGGCCAGGGGGCGAAACTCATACGAGCAGTACTTC. Translated, it gives CAISAPARGRNSYEQYF.

This clonotype was counted only a few times. This chain links TRBV11-2 with TRBJ1-1, with 7 bases identical to TRBD1. The junction had 10 bases not matched to a gene; V was cut back by 6 bases and J by 0 bases. The CDR3 runs 16 residues. Per germline, CDR1 SGHAT and CDR2 FQNNGV. The CDR3 region is CASSPQPGQMNTEAFF. The CDR3 coding sequence is TGTGCCAGCAGTCCTCAACCGGGACAGATGAACACTGAAGCTTTCTTT. The full variable domain, in which reference TRBV11-2 and TRBJ1-1 provide the parts outside the CDR3, is EAGVAQSPRYKIIEKRQSVAFWCNPISGHATLYWYQQILGQGPKLLIQFQNNGVVDDSQLPKDRFSAERLKGVDSTLKIQPAKLEDSAVYLCASSPQPGQMNTEAFFGQGTRLTVV.

V usage is TRBV2 and J usage is TRBJ2-6; D unclear. Germline CDR1 and CDR2: SNHLY and FYNNEI. The CDR3 length is 11 residues. The CDR3, as DNA: TGTGCGTGCTCTGGGGCCAACGTCCTGACTTTC. Protein sequence: CACSGANVLTF. Full variable domain (rest looked up from reference TRBV2 and TRBJ2-6): EPEVTQTPSHQVTQMGQEVILRCVPISNHLYFYWYRQILGQKVEFLVSFYNNEISEKSEIFDDQFSVERPDGSNFTLKIRSTKLEDSAMYFCACSGANVLTFGAGSRLTVL.

This clonotype has more than one count but fewer than ten. The rearrangement joins TRBV12-3 or TRBV12-4 to TRBJ2-2, with 11 positions matching TRBD1. Trimming removed 6 bases from V and 5 bases from J; junction bases left unmatched: 5. There are 15 residues in the CDR3. The CDR3 is CASRPGTGGTGELFF. DNA for the CDR3: TGTGCCAGCAGACCCGGGACAGGGGGAACCGGGGAGCTGTTTTTT.

The J gene is TRBJ2-1, the V gene TRBV6-1, with 7 positions matching TRBD1. V was pared by 11 bases and J by 0 bases, with 7 bases of the junction left unmatched. This CDR3 region has 14 residues. Per germline, CDR1 MNHNS and CDR2 SASEGT. The CDR3 sequence is CAGATGSSYNEQFF. The DNA for the CDR3 is TGTGCCGGGGCGACAGGGAGCTCCTACAATGAGCAGTTCTTC.

This clonotype was observed many times. The CDR3 DNA follows: TGCGCCAGCAGCTTGACGGGGTATAATTCACCCCTCCACTTT. Translated, it gives CASSLTGYNSPLHF. The chain has TRBV5-1 and TRBJ1-6; D unresolved. V was clipped by 1 base and J by 4 bases, with 6 bases between them. CDR1 is SGHRS, CDR2 YFSETQ, per germline. The CDR3 length is 14 residues.

There are a few counts of this clonotype. The chain employs TRBV19 and TRBJ2-7; D may match TRBD1 or TRBD2 (5 bases each). The CDR3 consists of 14 residues. The V gene's germline CDR1 is LNHDA and CDR2 SQIVND (reference sequence). V lost 5 bases to trimming and J lost 3 bases, with 14 bases between them. CDR3 nucleotide sequence: TGTGCCAGTAGTGCAACGGGACGAGGCTACGAGCAGTACTTC. Its translation is CASSATGRGYEQYF. Combining the CDR3 with reference TRBV19 and TRBJ2-7 gives the whole variable domain DGGITQSPKYLFRKEGQNVTLSCEQNLNHDAMYWYRQDPGQGLRLIYYSQIVNDFQKGDIAEGYSVSREKKESFPLTVTSAQKNPTAFYLCASSATGRGYEQYFGPGTRLTVT.

This clonotype was seen many times. The chain couples TRBV6-5 to TRBJ1-5, with no clear D. V lost 3 bases and J lost 3, with 12 bases in between. CDR1 MNHEY and CDR2 SVGAGI come from the germline V gene. The CDR3 totals 15 residues. CDR3 sequence: CASSYGQENNQPQHF. The CDR3 DNA reads TGTGCCAGCAGTTATGGGCAGGAGAACAATCAGCCCCAGCATTTT.

This clonotype was found many times. The V gene is TRBV5-1, the J gene TRBJ2-7; a weak D match, TRBD1 (5 bases). CDR1 is SGHRS and CDR2 is YFSETQ in the germline V gene. This CDR3 contains 14 residues. The germline V and J ends were trimmed by 0 bases and 2 bases, with 9 bases remaining between them. CDR3 sequence (DNA): TGCGCCAGCAGCTTGGAGCAGGGTACCTACGAGCAGTACTTC. Its translation is CASSLEQGTYEQYF.

V usage is TRBV28 and J usage is TRBJ1-2; a weak D match, TRBD1 (5 bases). Germline CDR1 reads MDHEN; CDR2 reads SYDVKM. Trimming cost V 5 bases and J 5 bases, with 15 bases left between them. The CDR3 length is 14 residues. CDR3 protein: CASSPFQGRYGYTF. In DNA, the CDR3 is TGTGCCAGCAGTCCCTTCCAGGGACGGTATGGCTACACCTTC.

There are a few counts of this clonotype. The chain employs TRBV7-8 and TRBJ2-5; no definite D call. The CDR3 length is 14 residues. Deletions cut 5 bases from V and 2 bases from J, with 12 bases between. Per the germline V gene, CDR1 is SGHVS and CDR2 is FQNEAQ. CDR3 sequence (DNA): TGTGCCAGCAGCCCTCTTACGGGTCAAGAGACCCAGTACTTC. Protein: CASSPLTGQETQYF. Drawing the rest from reference TRBV7-8 and TRBJ2-5, the complete variable domain is GAGVSQSPRYKVAKRGQDVALRCDPISGHVSLFWYQQALGQGPEFLTYFQNEAQLDKSGLPSDRFFAERPEGSVSTLKIQRTQQEDSAVYLCASSPLTGQETQYFGPGTRLLVL.

In its sample, this clonotype was seen many times. This sequence joins TRBV7-2 and TRBJ1-1; TRBD1 is a possible D gene (6 bases). Trimming pared 1 base from V and 7 bases from J, leaving 13 bases between. The CDR3 covers 14 residues. Germline loops: CDR1 SGHTA, CDR2 FQGNSA. The CDR3 reads CASSLGSGVGEAFF. DNA for the CDR3: TGTGCCAGCAGCTTAGGGTCAGGGGTAGGTGAAGCTTTCTTT.

Only a few counts were recorded for this clonotype. The chain combines TRBV25-1 with TRBJ1-4, with a tentative D call TRBD1 (5 bases). The germline CDR1 and CDR2 sequences are MGHDK and SYGVNS. CDR3 length equals 14 residues. The germline V and J ends were trimmed by 1 base and 10 bases, with 13 bases remaining between them. CDR3: CASSEFGSGRKLFF. CDR3 DNA sequence: TGTGCCAGCAGTGAATTTGGGTCAGGGAGAAAACTGTTTTTT.

This chain uses TRBV12-3 or TRBV12-4 with TRBJ1-2; 7 bases fit TRBD1. After removal of 5 bases from V and 4 bases from J, the junction contained 10 bases not matched to a gene. The CDR3 runs to 15 residues. The CDR3 protein is CASSPPTGPLYGYTF. The CDR3 bases are TGTGCCAGCAGTCCCCCGACAGGGCCCCTCTATGGCTACACCTTC.

This clonotype was counted a few times. The chain combines TRBV4-3 with TRBJ1-1, with a tentative D call TRBD1 (5 bases). Trimming took 0 bases from V and 8 from J, leaving 16 bases between them. This CDR3 has 15 residues. Germline-derived CDR1 and CDR2 are LGHNA and YSLEER. The CDR3 loop reads CASSQEGRPQGEAFF. The CDR3, as DNA: TGCGCCAGCAGCCAAGAGGGCAGGCCCCAGGGAGAAGCTTTCTTT.

In its sample, this clonotype was seen a few times. The V gene is TRBV4-1, the J gene TRBJ2-1; possible D gene TRBD2, 6 bases. The CDR3 covers 16 residues. Looked up from germline, CDR1 is MGHRA and CDR2 is YSYEKL. V lost 0 bases and J lost 8, with 17 bases in between. The CDR3 bases are TGCGCCAGCAGCCAAGAGGGCGGGACGGTGGTATATGAGCAGTTCTTC. Translating gives CASSQEGGTVVYEQFF.

V gene TRBV20-1 combines with J gene TRBJ2-3, with TRBD2 matching 15 bases. Germline V gene data show CDR1 as DFQATT and CDR2 as SNEGSKA (reference sequence). J lost 0 bases, V lost 6 bases, and 4 bases had no gene match. This CDR3 region has 16 residues. The CDR3 loop reads CSAGTSGGLSTDTQYF. CDR3 in DNA: TGCAGTGCAGGGACTAGCGGGGGGCTCAGCACAGATACGCAGTATTTT.

This clonotype was seen at least ten times. The chain has TRBV20-1 and TRBJ2-7; 10 bases are a match to TRBD1. Losses at the gene ends were 6 bases for V and 4 bases for J; bases not matched to a gene: 6. The CDR3 totals 13 residues. Per the germline V gene, CDR1 is DFQATT and CDR2 is SNEGSKA (reference sequence). The CDR3 DNA sequence: TGCAGTGCCCCGGGACAGGGGATATACGAGCAGTACTTC. It yields the protein CSAPGQGIYEQYF.

The CDR3 DNA reads TGCAGCGTCGAACCGGGACAGGGGGTCCTTCAAGAGACCCAGTACTTC. The encoded protein is CSVEPGQGVLQETQYF. The V and J genes are TRBV29-1 and TRBJ2-5, with 11 bases aligning to TRBD1. CDR1 is SQVTM, CDR2 ANQGSEA, per germline. This CDR3 contains 16 residues. Losses at the gene ends were 6 bases for V and 2 bases for J; bases not matched to a gene: 11.

The sample holds many counts of this clonotype. The rearrangement joins TRBV12-3 or TRBV12-4 to TRBJ2-1, with a tentative D call TRBD1 (5 bases). The CDR3 length is 15 residues. Trimming took 3 bases from V and 0 from J, leaving 9 bases between them. Written as DNA, the CDR3 is TGTGCCAGCAGTTTGACAGCTAGCTCCTACAATGAGCAGTTCTTC. Protein: CASSLTASSYNEQFF.

This clonotype was detected a few times. V gene TRBV15 combines with J gene TRBJ2-3; the match to TRBD2 covers 13 bases. There are 20 residues in the CDR3. The J segment lost 1 base and the V segment lost 0 bases, leaving 10 bases of the junction unmatched. Germline values: CDR1 LNHNV, CDR2 YYDKDF (reference sequence). This CDR3 reads CATSRDRLAGGVKGTDTQYF. In nucleotides, the CDR3 is TGTGCCACCAGCAGAGATAGACTAGCGGGAGGAGTGAAAGGCACAGATACGCAGTATTTT.

The V gene is TRBV10-3, the J gene TRBJ1-3, with D possibly matching TRBD1 (6 bases). V shed 0 bases and J shed 6 bases, with 15 bases lying between them. CDR1 ENHRY and CDR2 SYGVKD come from the germline V gene. The length of the CDR3 is 16 residues. DNA for the CDR3: TGTGCCATCAGTGAGTCGGGGGGCACAACCTCAAACACCATATATTTT. Amino acid sequence: CAISESGGTTSNTIYF.

This clonotype was observed a few times. The chain carries TRBV7-8 and TRBJ1-2; TRBD1 agrees at 7 bases. This CDR3 has 14 residues. Trimming cost V 5 bases and J 8 bases; bases outside gene matches: 11. Germline loops: CDR1 SGHVS, CDR2 FQNEAQ. The CDR3 sequence: CASSASRQGIGYTF. The CDR3, as DNA: TGTGCCAGCAGCGCGAGCCGACAGGGAATAGGCTACACCTTC.

In this sample, this clonotype turned up a few times. The CDR3 protein is CASSYFRDREKAFF. As DNA, the CDR3 is TGTGCCAGCAGTTATTTCCGGGACAGGGAAAAAGCTTTCTTT. The J gene is TRBJ1-1, the V gene TRBV6-2 or TRBV6-3; 9 bases match TRBD1. CDR3 length: 14 amino acids. Trimming took 3 bases from V and 9 from J; bases not matched to a gene: 8. Germline V lookup: CDR1 MNHEY, CDR2 SVGEGT.

This clonotype showed up just a few times. The genes are TRBV7-9 and TRBJ2-2; unclear D gene. The CDR3 is made up of 14 amino acids. V was pared by 5 bases and J by 0 bases, with 7 bases between. CDR1 and CDR2 (germline): SEHNR, FQNEAQ (reference sequence). The CDR3 sequence is CASSATTNTGELFF. The CDR3 DNA reads TGTGCCAGCAGCGCTACAACGAACACCGGGGAGCTGTTTTTT.